What follows are 32 T cell receptor beta chains derived from one specimen sequenced in a study of T cells in Graves' hyperthyroidism and ophthalmopathy. RNA transcripts yielded amplified TCR beta CDR3 regions. TCR CDR3 regions were first amplified by RT-PCR with HTBI primers. Each CDR3 protein is one row after TCRdb ran MiXCR on the multiplex PCR reads. This sample has fewer than 450,000 distinct CDR3 sequences, with about 17% found just once. Sample: blood. These receptors all stem from a woman aged 25 to 39 with Graves' hyperthyroidism that later progressed to Graves' ophthalmopathy.

This clonotype was seen only a few times. The V call is TRBV12-3 or TRBV12-4, the J call TRBJ2-2, with 10 positions matching TRBD1. V lost 5 bases to trimming and J lost 4 bases; unmatched junction nucleotides: 4. This CDR3 region has 15 residues. CDR3 bases: TGTGCCAGCAGTCGACGGACAGGGGGCACCGGGGAGCTGTTTTTT. Translating gives CASSRRTGGTGELFF.

This clonotype was seen at least ten times. The chain recombines TRBV7-9 with TRBJ1-3; no firm D call. CDR1 is SEHNR and CDR2 is FQNEAQ in the germline V gene (reference sequence). The V and J ends lost 4 bases and 2 bases respectively, with 9 bases between them. There are 14 residues in the CDR3. CDR3 DNA: TGTGCCAGCAGCTCGGACGCCGCTGGAAACACCATATATTTT. This encodes CASSSDAAGNTIYF.

The table lists this clonotype with a few counts. The rearrangement uses TRBV20-1 and TRBJ2-7; 7 bases are shared with TRBD1. Germline V gene data show CDR1 as DFQATT and CDR2 as SNEGSKA (reference sequence). After removal of 6 bases from V and 3 bases from J, the junction contained 11 bases not matched to a gene. The CDR3 length is 14 residues. The CDR3 reads CSAYRDSGDYEQYF. CDR3 DNA sequence: TGCAGTGCCTATAGGGACAGTGGGGACTACGAGCAGTACTTC.

This clonotype was detected only a few times. The chain combines TRBV7-9 with TRBJ1-1, with TRBD1 matching 8 bases. The CDR3 extends over 16 amino acids. V lost 2 bases to trimming and J lost 6 bases; unmatched junction nucleotides: 11. Germline V lookup: CDR1 SEHNR, CDR2 FQNEAQ (reference sequence). The CDR3 coding sequence is TGTGCCAGCAGCTTATCTACTTACAGGGGGTGGGCTGAAGCTTTCTTT. This translates into CASSLSTYRGWAEAFF.

The chain couples TRBV5-1 to TRBJ2-5; 9 bases line up with TRBD1. V was pared by 3 bases and J by 3 bases, with 3 bases of the junction left unmatched. Germline V gene data show CDR1 as SGHRS and CDR2 as YFSETQ. The CDR3 spans 14 residues. The CDR3 is CASSSGQGKETQYF. Here the CDR3 DNA reads TGCGCCAGCAGCTCGGGACAGGGAAAAGAGACCCAGTACTTC.

The chain carries TRBV12-3 or TRBV12-4 and TRBJ2-5; 10 bases are shared with TRBD2. This CDR3 region has 15 residues. With 2 bases clipped from V and 5 bases from J, the junction kept 5 bases outside the gene matches. In DNA form, the CDR3 reads TGTGCCAGCAGTTTAACGGAGCGGGAGGGGGAGACCCAGTACTTC. It yields the protein CASSLTEREGETQYF.

The J gene is TRBJ1-5, the V gene TRBV7-9; perhaps TRBD1 as D (5 bases). V shed 1 base and J shed 2 bases, with 9 bases lying between them. The germline V gene has CDR1 SEHNR and CDR2 FQNEAQ (reference sequence). This CDR3 comprises 15 residues. CDR3 bases: TGTGCCAGCAGCTTAGAGGGGACGGGCAATCAGCCCCAGCATTTT. It translates to CASSLEGTGNQPQHF.

This clonotype occurred many times. The CDR3 nucleotides are TGTGCCAGCAGCCAAGGGCAGGGATCCCACGAGCAGTACTTC. Its translation is CASSQGQGSHEQYF. The chain couples TRBV16 to TRBJ2-7, with a possible D match to TRBD1 (5 bases). The CDR3 spans 14 residues. The germline V gene has CDR1 KGHSY and CDR2 FQNENV. Trimming stripped 2 bases from V and 5 bases from J, with 13 bases between.

This clonotype was seen repeatedly, ten times or more. V and J are TRBV5-1 and TRBJ1-1; no clear D gene. V lost 2 bases to trimming and J lost 0 bases, with 8 bases between them. The germline V gene has CDR1 SGHRS and CDR2 YFSETQ. CDR3 length: 14 residues. CDR3 sequence (DNA): TGCGCCAGCAGCTTCCGGGGTGTGAACACTGAAGCTTTCTTT. Translation gives CASSFRGVNTEAFF.

Written as DNA, the CDR3 is TGTGCCTGGAGTGTTTCTAGCGGGGGGCGTCAGCAGTATTTT. Amino acids: CAWSVSSGGRQQYF. The chain links TRBV30 to TRBJ2-3; 11 nucleotides line up with TRBD2. J gave up 11 bases and V 0 bases, and 7 bases lay outside the gene matches. The CDR3 length is 14 residues. Germline lookup yields CDR1 GTSNPN and CDR2 SVGIG (reference sequence).

This clonotype came up many times. The J gene is TRBJ2-7, the V gene TRBV7-8; TRBD1 might be the D (6 bases). This CDR3 spans 14 amino acids. V lost 5 bases and J lost 5, with 16 bases in between. The germline gives CDR1 SGHVS, CDR2 FQNEAQ. The CDR3 is CASSRGTGSNEQYF. In nucleotides, the CDR3 is TGTGCCAGCAGCCGCGGTACAGGGTCCAACGAGCAGTACTTC.

This clonotype was counted many times. This CDR3 is CASSLGWGPETQYF. CDR3 bases: TGTGCCAGCAGTTTAGGTTGGGGGCCGGAGACCCAGTACTTC. The V and J genes are TRBV28 and TRBJ2-5, with D perhaps matching TRBD1 (6 bases). The CDR3 totals 14 residues. Germline V gives CDR1 MDHEN, CDR2 SYDVKM. Trimming removed 2 bases from V and 5 bases from J, with 12 bases in between.

This clonotype was observed many times. The chain is built from TRBV27 and TRBJ2-1; D is perhaps TRBD1 (6 bases). Trimming shortened V by 2 bases and J by 8 bases, and 16 bases separated the two germline ends. Germline CDR1 MNHEY, CDR2 SMNVEV (reference sequence). This CDR3 has 15 amino acids. The CDR3 DNA is TGTGCCAGCAGTTTAGGGTGGGGGCTTAGGGATGAGCAGTTCTTC. Amino acids: CASSLGWGLRDEQFF.

This clonotype was counted only a few times. The chain combines TRBV5-1 with TRBJ2-3; TRBD2 matches 7 bases. CDR1 and CDR2 from the germline V gene are SGHRS and YFSETQ. The CDR3 extends over 16 amino acids. The junction had 6 bases not matched to a gene; V was cut back by 0 bases and J by 2 bases. CDR3 residues: CASSLVPGRVTDTQYF. The DNA for the CDR3 is TGCGCCAGCAGCTTGGTTCCGGGGAGGGTCACAGATACGCAGTATTTT.

The J gene is TRBJ1-4, the V gene TRBV5-6, with D hard to call. CDR1 and CDR2 (germline): SGHDT, YYEEEE. The CDR3 runs 15 residues. Trimming stripped 1 base from V and 6 bases from J, with 13 bases between. In nucleotides, the CDR3 is TGTGCCAGCAGCTTGTCTGTCACGCCGTATGAAAAACTGTTTTTT. Its translation is CASSLSVTPYEKLFF.

The table lists this clonotype with many counts. The chain is built from TRBV5-1 and TRBJ2-1; D unclear. V was shortened by 4 bases and J by 8 bases, with 13 bases between the two germline ends. Per germline, CDR1 SGHRS and CDR2 YFSETQ. CDR3 size: 13 residues. The CDR3 reads CASSPLTPDEQFF. CDR3 DNA: TGCGCCAGCAGCCCGTTGACTCCGGATGAGCAGTTCTTC.

The chain links TRBV3-1 to TRBJ2-7, with D perhaps being TRBD1 or TRBD2 (5 bases each). The CDR3 has 15 amino acids. The V and J ends lost 3 bases and 1 base respectively, with 13 bases between them. The germline V gene encodes CDR1 LGHDT and CDR2 YNNKEL (reference sequence). Here the CDR3 DNA reads TGTGCCAGCAGCCAGTTGGGGGTCGGGTCCTACGAGCAGTACTTC. Protein product: CASSQLGVGSYEQYF.

The gene calls are TRBV30 and TRBJ2-1; 12 nucleotides align to TRBD2. Per germline, CDR1 GTSNPN and CDR2 SVGIG (reference sequence). The V segment lost 0 bases and the J segment 10 bases; nucleotides outside the gene matches: 7. This CDR3 region has 15 residues. The CDR3 loop is CAWSVGRLAGDEQFF. In DNA, the CDR3 is TGTGCCTGGAGTGTAGGGAGACTAGCGGGAGACGAGCAGTTCTTC.

The chain links TRBV7-9 to TRBJ1-2; 9 bases are a match to TRBD1. Trimming at V came to 4 bases and at J to 7 bases, leaving 13 bases not matched to a gene. The CDR3 totals 16 residues. Germline CDR1 is SEHNR and CDR2 is FQNEAQ (reference sequence). The CDR3 spells CASSWATGGAPFGYTF. The CDR3, as DNA: TGTGCCAGCAGCTGGGCCACAGGGGGCGCTCCATTTGGCTACACCTTC. Based on the CDR3 plus reference TRBV7-9 and TRBJ1-2, the full variable domain is DTGVSQNPRHKITKRGQNVTFRCDPISEHNRLYWYRQTLGQGPEFLTYFQNEAQLEKSRLLSDRFSAERPKGSFSTLEIQRTEQGDSAMYLCASSWATGGAPFGYTFGSGTRLTVV.

This clonotype was seen at least ten times. V usage is TRBV12-3 or TRBV12-4 and J usage is TRBJ1-4, with D tentatively TRBD1 (6 bases). This CDR3 comprises 15 residues. With 6 bases removed from V and 0 bases from J, the gap between germline ends came to 11 bases. CDR3 protein: CASSRRTATNEKLFF. CDR3 sequence (DNA): TGTGCCAGCAGCCGACGGACAGCAACTAATGAAAAACTGTTTTTT.

The V and J genes are TRBV27 and TRBJ2-7, with TRBD2 identical over 7 bases. V shed 5 bases and J 7 bases; nucleotides not matched to a gene: 8. Germline CDR1 is MNHEY and CDR2 is SMNVEV (reference sequence). CDR3 length: 13 amino acids. The CDR3 sequence: CASSLGLVGEQYF. In DNA form, the CDR3 reads TGTGCCAGCAGTCTAGGACTAGTCGGTGAGCAGTACTTC.

Many counts were recorded for this clonotype. The chain is built from TRBV5-1 and TRBJ2-7; 7 positions agree with TRBD1. This CDR3 has 16 amino acids. In germline, CDR1 is SGHRS, CDR2 YFSETQ. V lost 3 bases, J lost 3 bases, and 12 bases stayed unmatched. CDR3: CASSSERQGAFYEQYF. The CDR3 bases are TGCGCCAGCAGCTCAGAAAGACAGGGCGCATTCTACGAGCAGTACTTC.

CDR3 amino acids: CASTPTSGGQNEQYF. The CDR3 coding sequence is TGTGCCAGTACCCCGACTAGCGGGGGACAAAACGAGCAGTACTTC. This chain joins TRBV19 and TRBJ2-7, with TRBD2 matching over 12 bases. CDR1 LNHDA and CDR2 SQIVND come from the germline V gene (reference sequence). This CDR3 spans 15 amino acids. V shed 7 bases and J 5 bases; nucleotides not matched to a gene: 9.

This clonotype has at least ten counts. The genes are TRBV12-3 or TRBV12-4 and TRBJ2-3; perhaps TRBD1 as D (5 bases). V shed 0 bases and J shed 4 bases, with 5 bases lying between them. The CDR3 consists of 13 residues. CDR3 bases: TGTGCCAGCAGTTTAGCGGGGCCAGATACGCAGTATTTT. It translates to CASSLAGPDTQYF.

Concerning this clonotype: This sequence may be a read error, since a much larger clone differs from it by one base. Because it lacks the conserved phenylalanine or tryptophan at the end, this CDR3 is likely a read error. J is TRBJ2-7 and V is TRBV12-3 or TRBV12-4; D not resolved. Trimming took off 3 bases at V and 2 bases at J, with 8 bases between the two ends. The CDR3 extends over 13 amino acids. As DNA, the CDR3 is TGTGCCAGCAGTTTCGGCGGTACCTACGAGCAGTACCTC. It codes for CASSFGGTYEQYL.

In this sample, this clonotype turned up many times. The V and J genes are TRBV12-5 and TRBJ2-1, with TRBD2 matching 10 bases. The J segment lost 9 bases and the V segment lost 2 bases, leaving 10 bases of the junction unmatched. Germline CDR1 reads LGHNT; CDR2 reads FRNRAP. This CDR3 has 16 residues. CDR3 region: CASGLILAGGIFEQFF. CDR3 in DNA: TGTGCTAGTGGTTTGATTTTAGCGGGAGGAATTTTTGAGCAGTTCTTC.

This clonotype was found many times. The chain carries TRBV28 and TRBJ2-2, with 9 bases that match TRBD1. J was trimmed by 7 bases and V by 0 bases; bases with no gene match: 9. The CDR3 runs 17 residues. From germline, CDR1 is MDHEN and CDR2 SYDVKM. CDR3 protein: CASSLWGQGRSIGELFF. CDR3 nucleotide sequence: TGTGCCAGCAGTTTATGGGGACAGGGTCGATCAATCGGGGAGCTGTTTTTT.

This clonotype has a count of ten or more. J is TRBJ1-6 and V is TRBV28; no firm D call. V was shortened by 2 bases and J by 10 bases, with 9 bases between the two germline ends. Per the germline V gene, CDR1 is MDHEN and CDR2 is SYDVKM. The length of the CDR3 is 13 residues. Written as DNA, the CDR3 is TGTGCCAGCAGTTTAGCAAGAGACTCACCCCTCCACTTT. Its protein is CASSLARDSPLHF. The full variable domain, its missing parts supplied by reference TRBV28 and TRBJ1-6, is DVKVTQSSRYLVKRTGEKVFLECVQDMDHENMFWYRQDPGLGLRLIYFSYDVKMKEKGDIPEGYSVSREKKERFSLILESASTNQTSMYLCASSLARDSPLHFGNGTRLTVT.

J is TRBJ1-1 and V is TRBV7-9; the D gene is possibly TRBD1 (5 bases). CDR1 SEHNR and CDR2 FQNEAQ come from the germline V gene (reference sequence). The CDR3 is 13 amino acids. Trimming shortened V by 4 bases and J by 3 bases, and 9 bases separated the two germline ends. The CDR3 loop reads CASSSTEYTEAFF. For the CDR3, the DNA is TGTGCCAGCAGCTCGACAGAATACACTGAAGCTTTCTTT.

The chain joins TRBV5-3 to TRBJ2-7, with 10 bases lining up with TRBD2. TRBV5-3 is placed among ORFs of uncertain function. The CDR3 totals 14 residues. The chain's CDR3 is CASSSLAGPYEQYV. The CDR3 DNA sequence: TGTGCCAGCAGCTCACTAGCGGGACCCTACGAGCAGTACGTC.

Ten or more counts support this clonotype. For the CDR3, the DNA is TGCAGCGTTGAAAGTCAAGCCTATGGCTACACCTTC. As protein: CSVESQAYGYTF. V and J are TRBV29-1 and TRBJ1-2; D gene unclear. Trimming took 2 bases from V and 4 from J, leaving 8 bases between them. This CDR3 is 12 amino acids long. Germline values: CDR1 SQVTM, CDR2 ANQGSEA.

This clonotype was detected many times. DNA for the CDR3: TGTGCCAGCCAGACAGGACAATCCTACGAGCAGTACTTC. Protein: CASQTGQSYEQYF. J is TRBJ2-7 and V is TRBV28; tentative D call: TRBD1 (6 bases). There are 13 residues in the CDR3. Per the germline V gene, CDR1 is MDHEN and CDR2 is SYDVKM. The V and J ends lost 8 bases and 1 base respectively, with 12 bases between them. Full variable domain (missing parts from reference TRBV28 and TRBJ2-7): DVKVTQSSRYLVKRTGEKVFLECVQDMDHENMFWYRQDPGLGLRLIYFSYDVKMKEKGDIPEGYSVSREKKERFSLILESASTNQTSMYLCASQTGQSYEQYFGPGTRLTVT.